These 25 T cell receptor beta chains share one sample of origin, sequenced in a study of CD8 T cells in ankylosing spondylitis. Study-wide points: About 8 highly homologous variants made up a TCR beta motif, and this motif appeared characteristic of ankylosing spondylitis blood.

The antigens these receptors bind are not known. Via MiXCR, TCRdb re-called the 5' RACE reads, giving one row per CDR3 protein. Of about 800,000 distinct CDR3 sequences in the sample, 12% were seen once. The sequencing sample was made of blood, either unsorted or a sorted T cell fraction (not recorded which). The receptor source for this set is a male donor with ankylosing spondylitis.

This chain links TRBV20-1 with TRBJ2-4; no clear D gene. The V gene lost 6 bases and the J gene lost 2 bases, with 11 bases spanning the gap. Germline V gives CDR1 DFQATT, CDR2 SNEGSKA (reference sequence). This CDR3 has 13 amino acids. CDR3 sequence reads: CSAPGFSKNIQYF. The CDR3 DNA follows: TGCAGTGCCCCCGGTTTTTCCAAAAACATTCAGTACTTC.

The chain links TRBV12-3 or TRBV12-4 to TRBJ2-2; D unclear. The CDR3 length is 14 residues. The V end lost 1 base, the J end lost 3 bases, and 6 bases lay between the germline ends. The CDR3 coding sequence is TGTGCCAGCAGTTTAGAGTTCGACACCGGGGAGCTGTTTTTT. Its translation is CASSLEFDTGELFF.

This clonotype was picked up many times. The CDR3 sequence: CASSLTGTAGYTF. The CDR3 DNA reads TGTGCCAGCAGTTTAACCGGGACCGCTGGCTACACCTTC. The rearrangement uses TRBV6-2 or TRBV6-3 and TRBJ1-2; tentative D call: TRBD1 (5 bases). The CDR3 is made up of 13 amino acids. Germline V gene sequence: CDR1 MNHEY, CDR2 SVGEGT. V was trimmed by 4 bases and J by 7 bases, leaving 13 bases between them.

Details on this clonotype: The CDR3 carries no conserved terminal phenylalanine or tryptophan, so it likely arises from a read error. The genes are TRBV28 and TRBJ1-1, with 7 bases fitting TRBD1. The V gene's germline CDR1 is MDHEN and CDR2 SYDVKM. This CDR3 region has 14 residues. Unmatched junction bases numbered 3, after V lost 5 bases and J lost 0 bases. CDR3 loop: CASSQGQMNTEAFL. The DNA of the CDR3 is TGTGCCAGCAGTCAGGGACAGATGAACACTGAAGCTTTCTTA.

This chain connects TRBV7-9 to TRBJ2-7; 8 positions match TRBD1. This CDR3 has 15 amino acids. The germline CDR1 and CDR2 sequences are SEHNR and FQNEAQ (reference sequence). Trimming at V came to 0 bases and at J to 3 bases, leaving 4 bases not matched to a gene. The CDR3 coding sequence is TGTGCCAGCAGCTTAGCGCGCAGGGGGCTCTACGAGCAGTACTTC. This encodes CASSLARRGLYEQYF. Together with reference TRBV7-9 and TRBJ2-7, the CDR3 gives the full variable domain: DTGVSQNPRHKITKRGQNVTFRCDPISEHNRLYWYRQTLGQGPEFLTYFQNEAQLEKSRLLSDRFSAERPKGSFSTLEIQRTEQGDSAMYLCASSLARRGLYEQYFGPGTRLTVT.

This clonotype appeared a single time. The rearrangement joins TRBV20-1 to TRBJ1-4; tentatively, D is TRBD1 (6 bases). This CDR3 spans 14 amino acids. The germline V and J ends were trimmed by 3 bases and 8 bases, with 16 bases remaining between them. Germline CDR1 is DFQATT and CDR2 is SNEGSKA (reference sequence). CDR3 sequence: CSASRGPSSEKLFF. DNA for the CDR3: TGCAGTGCTAGTCGGGGGCCGTCGAGCGAAAAACTGTTTTTT.

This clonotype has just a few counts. In nucleotides, the CDR3 is TGCGCCAGCAGCACACTAGGCGGAGGATACAATGAGCAGTTCTTC. Its translation is CASSTLGGGYNEQFF. V gene TRBV5-1 combines with J gene TRBJ2-1, with D possibly being TRBD2 (5 bases). Germline-derived CDR1 and CDR2 are SGHRS and YFSETQ. V was shortened by 4 bases and J by 4 bases, with 15 bases between the two germline ends. The CDR3 contains 15 residues.

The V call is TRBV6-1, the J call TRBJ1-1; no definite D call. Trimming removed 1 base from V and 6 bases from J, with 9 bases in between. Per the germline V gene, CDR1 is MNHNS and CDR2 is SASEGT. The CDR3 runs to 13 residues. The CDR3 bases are TGTGCCAGCAGTGAAGAGGGTGGGGCTGAAGCTTTCTTT. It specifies CASSEEGGAEAFF.

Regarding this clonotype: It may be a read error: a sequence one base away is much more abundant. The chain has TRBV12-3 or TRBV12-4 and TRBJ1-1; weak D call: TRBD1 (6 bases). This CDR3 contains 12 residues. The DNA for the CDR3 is TGTGCCAGCAGTCATGGACAGAGTGAAGCTTTATTT. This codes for CASSHGQSEALF.

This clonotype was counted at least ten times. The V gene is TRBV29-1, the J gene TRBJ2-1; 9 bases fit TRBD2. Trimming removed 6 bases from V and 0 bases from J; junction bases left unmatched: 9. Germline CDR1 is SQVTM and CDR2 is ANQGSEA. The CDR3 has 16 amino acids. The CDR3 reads CSVLTSGGGSYNEQFF. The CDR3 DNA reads TGCAGCGTACTGACTAGCGGAGGAGGCTCCTACAATGAGCAGTTCTTC.

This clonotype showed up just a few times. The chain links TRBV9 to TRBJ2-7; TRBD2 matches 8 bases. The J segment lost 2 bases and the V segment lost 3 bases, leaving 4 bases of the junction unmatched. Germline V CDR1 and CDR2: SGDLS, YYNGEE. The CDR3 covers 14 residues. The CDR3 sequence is CASSAGGGAYEQYF. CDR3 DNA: TGTGCCAGCAGCGCGGGGGGGGGAGCCTACGAGCAGTACTTC. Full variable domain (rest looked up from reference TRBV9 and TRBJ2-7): DSGVTQTPKHLITATGQRVTLRCSPRSGDLSVYWYQQSLDQGLQFLIQYYNGEERAKGNILERFSAQQFPDLHSELNLSSLELGDSALYFCASSAGGGAYEQYFGPGTRLTVT.

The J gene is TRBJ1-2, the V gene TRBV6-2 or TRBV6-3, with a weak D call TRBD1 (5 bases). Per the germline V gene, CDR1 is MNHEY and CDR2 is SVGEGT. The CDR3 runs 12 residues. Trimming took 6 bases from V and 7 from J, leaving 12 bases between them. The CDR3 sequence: CASSSWTPGYTF. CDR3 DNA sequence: TGTGCCAGCAGCTCTTGGACACCTGGCTACACCTTC.

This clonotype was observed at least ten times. This CDR3 is CASSASGTGEQYF. In DNA, the CDR3 is TGTGCCAGCAGCGCCTCCGGGACAGGGGAGCAGTACTTC. The chain links TRBV7-9 to TRBJ2-7, with TRBD1 identical over 9 bases. Trimming cost V 5 bases and J 7 bases; bases outside gene matches: 6. Per the germline V gene, CDR1 is SEHNR and CDR2 is FQNEAQ (reference sequence). There are 13 residues in the CDR3. The entire variable domain, with the rest obtained from reference TRBV7-9 and TRBJ2-7, is as follows: DTGVSQNPRHKITKRGQNVTFRCDPISEHNRLYWYRQTLGQGPEFLTYFQNEAQLEKSRLLSDRFSAERPKGSFSTLEIQRTEQGDSAMYLCASSASGTGEQYFGPGTRLTVT.

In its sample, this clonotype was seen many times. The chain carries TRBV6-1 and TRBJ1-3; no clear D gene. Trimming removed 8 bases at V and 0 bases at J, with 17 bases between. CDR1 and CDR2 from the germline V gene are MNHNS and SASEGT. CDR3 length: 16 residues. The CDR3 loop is CASSMDGSSSGNTIYF. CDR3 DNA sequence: TGTGCCAGCTCAATGGACGGGTCAAGCTCTGGAAACACCATATATTTT.

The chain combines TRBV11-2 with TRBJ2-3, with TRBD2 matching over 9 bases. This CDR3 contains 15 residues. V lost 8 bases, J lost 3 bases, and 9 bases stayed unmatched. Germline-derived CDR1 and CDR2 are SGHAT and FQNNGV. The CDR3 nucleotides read TGTGCCAGCCGCGTGGCGGGAGGGCTAACAGATACGCAGTATTTT. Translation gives CASRVAGGLTDTQYF.

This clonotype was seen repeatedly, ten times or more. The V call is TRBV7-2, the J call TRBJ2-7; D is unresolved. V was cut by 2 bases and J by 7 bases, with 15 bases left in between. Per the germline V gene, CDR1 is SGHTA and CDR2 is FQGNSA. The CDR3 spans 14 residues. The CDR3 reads CASSLQESYDEQYF. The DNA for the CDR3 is TGTGCCAGCAGCTTACAGGAGTCTTACGATGAGCAGTACTTC.

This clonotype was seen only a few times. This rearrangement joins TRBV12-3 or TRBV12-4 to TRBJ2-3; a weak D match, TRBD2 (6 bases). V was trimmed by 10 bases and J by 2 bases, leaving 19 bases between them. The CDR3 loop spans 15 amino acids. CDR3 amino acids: CATNAGGAITDTQYF. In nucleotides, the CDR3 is TGTGCCACCAATGCCGGGGGTGCGATCACAGATACGCAGTATTTT.

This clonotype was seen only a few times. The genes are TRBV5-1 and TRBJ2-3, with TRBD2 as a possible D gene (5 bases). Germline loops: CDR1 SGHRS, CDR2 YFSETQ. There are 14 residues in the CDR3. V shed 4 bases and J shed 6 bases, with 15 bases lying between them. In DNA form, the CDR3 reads TGCGCCAGCAGCCCAACCCCGGACTTCGATACGCAGTATTTT. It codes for CASSPTPDFDTQYF.

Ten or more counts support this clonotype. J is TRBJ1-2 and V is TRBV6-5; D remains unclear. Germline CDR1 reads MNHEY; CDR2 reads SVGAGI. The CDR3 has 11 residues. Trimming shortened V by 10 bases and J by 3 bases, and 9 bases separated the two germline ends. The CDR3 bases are TGTGCCACCTTACAAGACTATGGCTACACCTTC. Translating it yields CATLQDYGYTF.

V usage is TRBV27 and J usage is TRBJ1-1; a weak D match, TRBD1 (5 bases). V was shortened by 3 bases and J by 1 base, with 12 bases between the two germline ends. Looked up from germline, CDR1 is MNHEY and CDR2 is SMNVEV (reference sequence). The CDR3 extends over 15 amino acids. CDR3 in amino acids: CASSFHYDRNTEAFF. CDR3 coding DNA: TGTGCCAGCAGTTTCCATTACGACAGGAACACTGAAGCTTTCTTT.

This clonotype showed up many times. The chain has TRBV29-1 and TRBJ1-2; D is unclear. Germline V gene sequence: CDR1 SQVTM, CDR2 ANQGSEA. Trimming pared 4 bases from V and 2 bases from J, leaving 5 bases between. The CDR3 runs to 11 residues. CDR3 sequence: CSVAYNYGYTF. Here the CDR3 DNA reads TGCAGCGTTGCTTACAACTATGGCTACACCTTC.

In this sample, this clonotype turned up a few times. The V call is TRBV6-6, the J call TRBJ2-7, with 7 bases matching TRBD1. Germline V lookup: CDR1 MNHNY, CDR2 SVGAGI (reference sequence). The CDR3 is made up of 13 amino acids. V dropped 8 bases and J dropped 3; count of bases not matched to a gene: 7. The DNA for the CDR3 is TGTGCCAGCTTGGAATCAGGGGGCTACGAGCAGTACTTC. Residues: CASLESGGYEQYF.

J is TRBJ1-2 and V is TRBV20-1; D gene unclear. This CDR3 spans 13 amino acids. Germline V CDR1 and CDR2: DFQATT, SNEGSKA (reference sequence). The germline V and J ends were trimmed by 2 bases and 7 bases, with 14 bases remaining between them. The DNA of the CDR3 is TGCAGTGCTAGATCGTTCTACTCTACTGGCTACACCTTC. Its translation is CSARSFYSTGYTF.

CDR3 nucleotide sequence: TGCGCCAGCAGCCAAGTTTCAGGGCAGCACACCGGGGAGCTGTTTTTT. This gives the protein CASSQVSGQHTGELFF. The genes are TRBV4-3 and TRBJ2-2; a possible D gene is TRBD1 (5 bases). V lost 1 base and J 3 bases, leaving 12 bases between the germline ends. The CDR3 is made up of 16 amino acids. CDR1 is LGHNA and CDR2 is YSLEER in the germline V gene.

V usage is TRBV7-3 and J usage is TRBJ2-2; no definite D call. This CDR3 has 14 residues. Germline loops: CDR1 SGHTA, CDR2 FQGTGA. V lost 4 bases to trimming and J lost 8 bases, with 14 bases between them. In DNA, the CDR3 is TGTGCCAGCAGCTCCGGACGGCTGGCTGGGGAGCTGTTTTTT. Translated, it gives CASSSGRLAGELFF.